The 9 T cell receptor beta chains given below trace back to one sample, sequenced in a study of cytomegalovirus exposure and HLA in healthy donors. PCR involved 60 Vbeta and 13 Jbeta primers. The data were produced by immunoSEQ multiplex PCR, yet TCRdb's version contains in-frame clones alone and is incomplete. The sample shows roughly 150,000 clones, roughly 77% of them seen only once. Sequenced sample: PBMCs. The receptors derive from a woman between 18 and 29 years old in good health and CMV-seronegative.

The rearrangement uses TRBV6-1 and TRBJ2-1, with 7 bases lining up with TRBD2. This CDR3 comprises 11 residues. CDR1 is MNHNS, CDR2 SASEGT, per germline. Trimming at V came to 5 bases and at J to 12 bases, leaving 4 bases not matched to a gene. The CDR3 DNA reads as TGTGCCAGCAGTAGGGGACTAACGCAGTTCTTC. It codes for CASSRGLTQFF.

This clone was seen a single time. The rearrangement links TRBV11-2 to TRBJ1-2; 7 nucleotides line up with TRBD1. Germline V gives CDR1 SGHAT, CDR2 FQNNGV. V lost 5 bases and J lost 5; bases outside the gene matches: 14. The CDR3 has 16 amino acids. The CDR3, as DNA: TGTGCCAGCAGCCTAGGAACAGGGGTTGTGTTGTATGGCTACACCTTC. Its translation: CASSLGTGVVLYGYTF.

This chain connects TRBV5-5 to TRBJ2-3; maybe TRBD2 (5 bases). The germline CDR1 and CDR2 sequences are SGHKS and YYEKEE (reference sequence). The CDR3 totals 17 residues. Trimming removed 0 bases from V and 2 bases from J, with 16 bases in between. The CDR3 reads CASSLGAGSDFTDTQYF. DNA of the CDR3: TGTGCCAGCAGCTTGGGTGCGGGTTCCGATTTCACAGATACGCAGTATTTT. Full variable domain (rest looked up from reference TRBV5-5 and TRBJ2-3): DAGVTQSPTHLIKTRGQQVTLRCSPISGHKSVSWYQQVLGQGPQFIFQYYEKEERGRGNFPDRFSARQFPNYSSELNVNALLLGDSALYLCASSLGAGSDFTDTQYFGPGTRLTVL.

The gene calls are TRBV7-9 and TRBJ1-4; a weak D match, TRBD1 (5 bases). The CDR3 runs to 15 residues. Germline CDR1 reads SEHNR; CDR2 reads FQNEAQ (reference sequence). V was shortened by 4 bases and J by 6 bases, with 15 bases between the two germline ends. The CDR3 loop is CASSSKGWGDEKLFF. In DNA form, the CDR3 reads TGTGCCAGCAGCTCCAAGGGCTGGGGGGATGAAAAACTGTTTTTT.

The chain couples TRBV21-1 to TRBJ2-3; TRBD1 was called by the table and not checked on the DNA. TRBV21-1 is a known pseudogene. The CDR3 covers 19 residues. The CDR3 nucleotides read TGTGCCAGCAGCAGACTCGGACAGGGAGTCCCCTCTAGCACAGATACGCAGTATTTT. Its protein product is CASSRLGQGVPSSTDTQYF.

The rearrangement links TRBV5-4 to TRBJ1-4, with TRBD1 matching over 9 bases. Germline-derived CDR1 and CDR2 are SGHNT and YYREEE (reference sequence). The CDR3 is 16 residues long. J was trimmed by 7 bases and V by 2 bases; bases with no gene match: 9. CDR3 sequence: CASSLSGTGMGEKLFF. The CDR3 DNA is TGTGCCAGCAGCTTATCCGGGACAGGGATGGGTGAAAAACTGTTTTTT.

J is TRBJ1-5 and V is TRBV7-6; unclear D gene. This CDR3 contains 13 residues. Per germline, CDR1 SGHVS and CDR2 FNYEAQ. V was pared by 6 bases and J by 6 bases, with 12 bases between. CDR3 protein: CASSPVPGQPQHF. The CDR3 DNA sequence: TGTGCCAGCAGTCCAGTCCCGGGTCAGCCCCAGCATTTT. Complete variable domain (other parts from reference TRBV7-6 and TRBJ1-5): GAGVSQSPRYKVTKRGQDVALRCDPISGHVSLYWYRQALGQGPEFLTYFNYEAQQDKSGLPNDRFSAERPEGSISTLTIQRTEQRDSAMYRCASSPVPGQPQHFGDGTRLSIL.

This clone was seen a handful of times. This chain joins TRBV15 and TRBJ1-2; D not resolved. CDR3 size: 15 residues. With 0 bases removed from V and 4 bases from J, the gap between germline ends came to 12 bases. Germline values: CDR1 LNHNV, CDR2 YYDKDF (reference sequence). The CDR3 nucleotides are TGTGCCACCAGCAGAGAGCGAGAACCGTTCTATGGCTACACCTTC. This translates into CATSREREPFYGYTF.

The chain recombines TRBV5-1 with TRBJ2-1, with 11 bases matching TRBD2. Trimming removed 1 base from V and 5 bases from J; junction bases left unmatched: 11. CDR1 and CDR2 (germline): SGHRS, YFSETQ. The CDR3 is 18 residues long. The CDR3 reads CASSLFSGRVSGNNEQFF. CDR3 nucleotide sequence: TGCGCCAGCAGCTTGTTTAGCGGGAGGGTGTCGGGGAACAATGAGCAGTTCTTC. Based on the CDR3 plus reference TRBV5-1 and TRBJ2-1, the full variable domain is KAGVTQTPRYLIKTRGQQVTLSCSPISGHRSVSWYQQTPGQGLQFLFEYFSETQRNKGNFPGRFSGRQFSNSRSEMNVSTLELGDSALYLCASSLFSGRVSGNNEQFFGPGTRLTVL.